This TCR beta chain was documented in a study of regulatory T cells in long-lasting Graves disease. Study conclusions and caveats: Persistent disease was associated with favored TRBV28 usage and with favored use of TRBJ1-2 and TRBJ2-5. What was studied was peripheral blood only, and not thyroid tissue.

Time point: newly diagnosed GD, antithyroid drugs for less than 3 months. Extracted PBMC RNA gave rise to the TCR library. On this clonotype: Its cognate antigen is unknown.

The authors built TCR beta libraries using iRepertoire HTBI primers and Arm-PCR of CDR3 regions. Methods used by the authors: The samples yielded 62 TRBV and 13 to 15 TRBJ segments. TCRdb itself ran the multiplex PCR reads through MiXCR, one entry per CDR3 protein. The V and J calls, along with clone size, are taken from TCRdb and not from the paper's own processing. Here the sample spans 350,000 to 450,000 distinct CDR3 sequences, under 15% being singletons. Between the trimmed V and J ends, which lost 7 bases and 0 bases, there was a span of 6 bases. The CDR3 is 12 amino acids. Another study also made use of these data, one on T cells in Graves' hyperthyroidism and ophthalmopathy. This second study says: Ophthalmopathy onset followed model prediction by a median about six months.

This clonotype was obtained from a woman aged 30 to 39 with Graves disease. Sequences were derived from peripheral blood mononuclear cells (PBMCs), sampled at new diagnosis, from a patient treated with antithyroid drugs. The chain carries TRBV12-3 or TRBV12-4 and TRBJ1-1, with D uncertain. Here the CDR3 reads CASTSVNTEAFF. The DNA of the CDR3 is TGTGCCAGCACCTCGGTGAACACTGAAGCTTTCTTT.